The T cell receptor (beta chain) described here comes from a study of T cell repertoires in ileal Crohn's disease. Overall study context: Postoperative therapy was given to about half: fewer than 14 thiopurines, 15 to 20 anti-TNF agents.

As to this clone: Its antigen is still unknown.

The study's findings and limits: Sorted CD8 T cells held more high-frequency clones than CD4. Compared with non-smokers, active smokers at surgery showed more clonal expansions.

CDR1 is MNHEY, CDR2 SVGAGI, per germline. The V and J ends lost 10 bases and 6 bases respectively, with 20 bases between them. This CDR3 has 14 amino acids. Produced via immunoSEQ multiplex PCR; TCRdb's table is partial and in-frame only. The table shows about 16,000 clones, with around 88% occurring only once. The sample was ileal tissue. The chain couples TRBV6-5 to TRBJ2-3, with a weak D call TRBD2 (6 bases). This clonotype was sampled from an adult with Crohn's disease. CDR3: CATGGRREGDTQYF. CDR3 bases: TGTGCCACCGGAGGGCGGAGAGAGGGGGATACGCAGTATTTT.